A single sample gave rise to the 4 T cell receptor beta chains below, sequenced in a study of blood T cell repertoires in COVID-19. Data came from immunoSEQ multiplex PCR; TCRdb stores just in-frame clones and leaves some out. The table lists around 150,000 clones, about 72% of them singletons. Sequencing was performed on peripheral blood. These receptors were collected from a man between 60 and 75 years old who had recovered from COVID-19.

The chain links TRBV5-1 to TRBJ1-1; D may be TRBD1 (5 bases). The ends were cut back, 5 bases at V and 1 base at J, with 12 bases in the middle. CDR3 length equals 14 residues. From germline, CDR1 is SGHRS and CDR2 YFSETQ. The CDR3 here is CASSLDTTNTEAFF. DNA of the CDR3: TGCGCCAGCAGTCTGGACACGACGAACACTGAAGCTTTCTTT. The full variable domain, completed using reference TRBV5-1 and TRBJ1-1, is KAGVTQTPRYLIKTRGQQVTLSCSPISGHRSVSWYQQTPGQGLQFLFEYFSETQRNKGNFPGRFSGRQFSNSRSEMNVSTLELGDSALYLCASSLDTTNTEAFFGQGTRLTVV.

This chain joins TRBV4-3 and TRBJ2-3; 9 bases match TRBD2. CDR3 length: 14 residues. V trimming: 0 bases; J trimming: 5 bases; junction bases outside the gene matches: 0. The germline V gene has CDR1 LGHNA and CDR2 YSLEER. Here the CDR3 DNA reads TGCGCCAGCAGCCAAGAGACTAGCGGAGATACGCAGTATTTT. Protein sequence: CASSQETSGDTQYF.

CDR3 sequence: CATSDRASGDTQYF. The CDR3 DNA sequence: TGTGCCACCAGTGATAGGGCTAGCGGAGATACGCAGTATTTT. The V gene is TRBV24-1, the J gene TRBJ2-3, with 7 bases matching TRBD2. J lost 5 bases, V lost 3 bases, and 4 bases had no gene match. The germline V gene has CDR1 KGHDR and CDR2 SFDVKD. CDR3 length: 14 amino acids.

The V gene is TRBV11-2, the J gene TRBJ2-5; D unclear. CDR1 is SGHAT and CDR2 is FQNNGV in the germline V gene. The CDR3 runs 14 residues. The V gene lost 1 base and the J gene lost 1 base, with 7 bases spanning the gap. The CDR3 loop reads CASSLVRSQETQYF. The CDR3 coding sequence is TGTGCCAGCAGCTTAGTCCGGTCCCAAGAGACCCAGTACTTC.